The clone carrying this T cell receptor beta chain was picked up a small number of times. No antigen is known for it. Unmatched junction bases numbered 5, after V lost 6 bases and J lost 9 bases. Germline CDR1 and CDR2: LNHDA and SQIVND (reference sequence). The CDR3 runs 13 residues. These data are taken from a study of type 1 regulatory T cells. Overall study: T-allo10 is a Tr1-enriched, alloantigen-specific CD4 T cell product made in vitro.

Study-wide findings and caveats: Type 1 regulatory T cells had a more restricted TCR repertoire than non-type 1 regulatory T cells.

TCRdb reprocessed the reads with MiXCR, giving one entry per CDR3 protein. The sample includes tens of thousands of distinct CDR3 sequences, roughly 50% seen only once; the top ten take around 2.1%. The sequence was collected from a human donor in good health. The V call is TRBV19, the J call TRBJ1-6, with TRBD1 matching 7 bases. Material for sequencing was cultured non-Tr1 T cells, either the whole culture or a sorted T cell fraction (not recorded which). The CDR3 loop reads CASSYRGSSPLHF. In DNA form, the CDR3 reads TGTGCCAGTAGCTACAGGGGTAGTTCACCCCTCCACTTT.